The 5 T cell receptor beta chains below all came from one sample that was sequenced in a study of CD8 T cells in ankylosing spondylitis. From the 5' RACE reads, TCRdb called clonotypes with MiXCR, one entry per CDR3 protein. Here the sample spans 230,000 or so distinct CDR3 sequences, about 18% being singletons. The sequenced material came from blood, either unsorted or a sorted T cell fraction (not recorded which). These receptors all come from a male donor with ankylosing spondylitis or in good health (not recorded which).

The table lists this clonotype with a few counts. V gene TRBV7-8 combines with J gene TRBJ2-5, with 11 bases identical to TRBD1. V trimming: 3 bases; J trimming: 2 bases; junction bases outside the gene matches: 5. This CDR3 has 16 residues. In germline, CDR1 is SGHVS, CDR2 FQNEAQ. CDR3 protein: CASSFWDRGFQETQYF. The CDR3 DNA reads as TGTGCCAGCAGCTTTTGGGACAGGGGGTTTCAAGAGACCCAGTACTTC.

This clonotype occurred a few times. V gene TRBV29-1 combines with J gene TRBJ2-1; TRBD2 aligns across 8 bases. Germline V lookup: CDR1 SQVTM, CDR2 ANQGSEA. The CDR3 has 12 residues. V was pared by 6 bases and J by 8 bases, with 6 bases of the junction left unmatched. The CDR3 protein is CSVSGRGDEQFF. CDR3 in DNA: TGCAGCGTGAGCGGGAGAGGCGATGAGCAGTTCTTC.

This clonotype was observed a few times. The V call is TRBV7-9, the J call TRBJ2-3; D ambiguous. V was clipped by 4 bases and J by 6 bases, with 11 bases between them. Germline lookup yields CDR1 SEHNR and CDR2 FQNEAQ (reference sequence). This CDR3 contains 13 residues. The DNA of the CDR3 is TGTGCCAGCAGCTCACCAGGTGGGGATACGCAGTATTTT. The encoded protein is CASSSPGGDTQYF.

The V call is TRBV5-5, the J call TRBJ2-7; D gene unclear. Germline CDR1 is SGHKS and CDR2 is YYEKEE (reference sequence). Trimming pared 4 bases from V and 4 bases from J, leaving 21 bases between. The CDR3 has 16 residues. This chain's CDR3 is CASSQTENPTPYEQYF. Here the CDR3 DNA reads TGTGCCAGCAGCCAAACTGAGAACCCCACCCCTTACGAGCAGTACTTC. The full variable domain, with the rest looked up from reference TRBV5-5 and TRBJ2-7, is DAGVTQSPTHLIKTRGQQVTLRCSPISGHKSVSWYQQVLGQGPQFIFQYYEKEERGRGNFPDRFSARQFPNYSSELNVNALLLGDSALYLCASSQTENPTPYEQYFGPGTRLTVT.

Points on this clonotype: This may stem from a read error, because a much larger clone lies one nucleotide away. The chain recombines TRBV5-1 with TRBJ2-2; 11 bases match TRBD2. Losses at the gene ends were 3 bases for V and 0 bases for J; bases not matched to a gene: 16. The CDR3 is made up of 21 amino acids. Germline values: CDR1 SGHRS, CDR2 YFSETQ. The chain's CDR3 is CASSSEPLGTSGLANTGELFF. In DNA form, the CDR3 reads TGCGCCAGCAGCTCCGAGCCCCTCGGGACTAGCGGACTAGCGAACACCGGGGAGCTGTTTTTT.